This note documents a single T cell receptor beta chain sequence. This sample is part of a study of blood T cell repertoires in COVID-19. About the study: The study drew acute and convalescent COVID-19 samples from the United States, Italy and Spain. T cells, B-cell-depleted T cells, or PBMCs provided the cDNA or gDNA that served as material.

Per the germline V gene, CDR1 is GTSNPN and CDR2 is SVGIG (reference sequence). The CDR3 has 16 amino acids. V lost 2 bases and J 1 base, leaving 15 bases between the germline ends. Some clones are missing from TCRdb's copy, which holds only in-frame ones; the method was immunoSEQ multiplex PCR. This sample has some 300,000 clones, with about 90% found just once. The chain joins TRBV30 to TRBJ1-3; the D gene is possibly TRBD1 (5 bases). Specimen: peripheral blood. This receptor was taken from a woman aged 40 to 49 with COVID-19, enrolled during active disease. CDR3 coding DNA: TGTGCCTGGAGTTATACCCCCAGGGTATCTGGAAACACCATATATTTT. Translation gives CAWSYTPRVSGNTIYF.